Described below is a single T cell receptor (beta chain) sequence and its context. Antigen: not known. The second PCR ran roughly 7 to 12 cycles with a sample-barcoded 5' primer and J-beta primers. Via MiXCR, TCRdb re-called the 5' RACE reads, giving one row per CDR3 protein. The table lists around 1,000,000 distinct CDR3 sequences, under 30% of them singletons, with less than 0.75% in the top ten. The data were obtained in a study of blood T cells in healthy people across ages. Study-wide results and caveats: With donor CMV status unknown, expanded clonotype changes were possibly confounded. Per-million-T-cell TCR beta diversity fell roughly linearly with age.

CDR3 length: 13 residues. Germline V gene sequence: CDR1 SNHLY, CDR2 FYNNEI. The V end was cut by 4 bases, the J end by 11 bases, with 15 bases between. The sample also formed part of further work on T cells of mothers and their children. That work states: There was no detection of any persistent microchimeric T cell clones.

V gene TRBV2 combines with J gene TRBJ2-4; D is undetermined. Sequencing used blood. This clonotype was obtained from a girl aged 2-9 years in good health. The CDR3 spells CASSVGSGLFQYF. CDR3 coding DNA: TGTGCCAGCAGTGTGGGGTCGGGTTTGTTTCAGTACTTC.